These T cell receptor beta chains were read from a single sample in a study of sequential checkpoint blockade in melanoma. The table came from immunoSEQ multiplex PCR; TCRdb's copy has only in-frame clones and leaves some out. Of 12,000 to 15,000 clones in the sample, about 55% were seen once. The sequencing here drew on CD8+ T cells sorted from blood (inferred from file names), taken from a patient given nivolumab and ipilimumab in sequence. These TCRs come from a human donor with melanoma. Both conserved end residues are part of each CDR3.

CDR3 protein: CASSLSQGSEQFF
CDR3 length: 13
J gene: TRBJ2-1
V gene: TRBV27

CDR3 protein: CASSSVRQGEFNEQFF
CDR3 length: 16
J gene: TRBJ2-1
V gene: TRBV11-3

CDR3 protein: CAWSVIGGPTEAFF
CDR3 length: 14
J gene: TRBJ1-1
V gene: TRBV30

CDR3 protein: CASSITGLSYNEQFF
CDR3 length: 15
J gene: TRBJ2-1
V gene: TRBV19

CDR3 protein: CAWSVQGTYGYTF
CDR3 length: 13
J gene: TRBJ1-2
V gene: TRBV30

CDR3 protein: CASSFGGSRLWEQYF
CDR3 length: 15
J gene: TRBJ2-7
V gene: TRBV5-3

CDR3 protein: CASSDDRGYEQYF
CDR3 length: 13
J gene: .
V gene: TRBV2

CDR3 protein: CAWDSNYGYTF
CDR3 length: 11
J gene: TRBJ1-2
V gene: TRBV30

CDR3 protein: CASSIDGTGIRGTEAFF
CDR3 length: 17
J gene: TRBJ1-1
V gene: TRBV19

CDR3 protein: CASSYSTDTANTGELFF
CDR3 length: 17
J gene: TRBJ2-2
V gene: TRBV6-9

CDR3 protein: CASSPRDREGEQYF
CDR3 length: 14
J gene: TRBJ2-7
V gene: TRBV11-1

CDR3 protein: CASSPTMSVGQGLYEQYF
CDR3 length: 18
J gene: TRBJ2-7
V gene: TRBV2

CDR3 protein: CASSRGQGFFGYTF
CDR3 length: 14
J gene: TRBJ1-2
V gene: TRBV7-9

CDR3 protein: CASSEFAGGSYNEQFF
CDR3 length: 16
J gene: TRBJ2-1
V gene: TRBV4-1

CDR3 protein: CASSTPGLAGYNEQFF
CDR3 length: 16
J gene: TRBJ2-1
V gene: TRBV19

CDR3 protein: CASSAGQKAPGELFF
CDR3 length: 15
J gene: TRBJ2-2
V gene: TRBV2

CDR3 protein: CSGRTGNSYNEQFF
CDR3 length: 14
J gene: TRBJ2-1
V gene: TRBV29-1

CDR3 protein: CASSLHPGTGERNQPQHF
CDR3 length: 18
J gene: TRBJ1-5
V gene: TRBV28

CDR3 protein: CASSLWGQGGGEQFF
CDR3 length: 15
J gene: TRBJ2-1
V gene: TRBV27

CDR3 protein: CASSLDLIGGSYNSPLHF
CDR3 length: 18
J gene: TRBJ1-6
V gene: TRBV11-2

CDR3 protein: CASSSLTAGNSPLHF
CDR3 length: 15
J gene: TRBJ1-6
V gene: TRBV28

CDR3 protein: CAISKPFSGGSEAFF
CDR3 length: 15
J gene: TRBJ1-1
V gene: TRBV10-3

CDR3 protein: CASSERLAGSYEQYF
CDR3 length: 15
J gene: .
V gene: TRBV6-1

CDR3 protein: CTSSQEVRGDEKLFF
CDR3 length: 15
J gene: TRBJ1-4
V gene: TRBV1

CDR3 protein: CASSRRGQNSGNTIYF
CDR3 length: 16
J gene: TRBJ1-3
V gene: TRBV2

CDR3 protein: CASSPRTGDHYNSPLHF
CDR3 length: 17
J gene: TRBJ1-6
V gene: TRBV9

CDR3 protein: CSAGLADEQYF
CDR3 length: 11
J gene: TRBJ2-7
V gene: TRBV20-1

CDR3 protein: CSVVPWEGGYGYTF
CDR3 length: 14
J gene: TRBJ1-2
V gene: TRBV29-1

CDR3 protein: CASETGPGELFF
CDR3 length: 12
J gene: TRBJ2-2
V gene: TRBV10-2

CDR3 protein: CASSLWDRGYTF
CDR3 length: 12
J gene: TRBJ1-2
V gene: TRBV7-9

CDR3 protein: CASRTLNGYTF
CDR3 length: 11
J gene: TRBJ1-2
V gene: TRBV27

CDR3 protein: CASSQETGISGNTIYF
CDR3 length: 16
J gene: TRBJ1-3
V gene: TRBV4-1

CDR3 protein: CASSFPGSLKDNEQFF
CDR3 length: 16
J gene: TRBJ2-1
V gene: TRBV28

CDR3 protein: CASSGGTGSYEQYF
CDR3 length: 14
J gene: TRBJ2-7
V gene: TRBV6-5

CDR3 protein: CASSQGTSHTEAFF
CDR3 length: 14
J gene: TRBJ1-1
V gene: TRBV7-6

CDR3 protein: CASSSGNYEQYF
CDR3 length: 12
J gene: TRBJ2-7
V gene: TRBV19

CDR3 protein: CASSSGFTGLYEQYF
CDR3 length: 15
J gene: .
V gene: TRBV7-3

CDR3 protein: CASSLLQGGEETQYF
CDR3 length: 15
J gene: TRBJ2-5
V gene: TRBV7-7

CDR3 protein: CASSLGLEPHYEQYF
CDR3 length: 15
J gene: TRBJ2-7
V gene: TRBV11-2

CDR3 protein: CASSPDSSYEQYF
CDR3 length: 13
J gene: TRBJ2-7
V gene: TRBV5-6

CDR3 protein: CASSRGQSNEQFF
CDR3 length: 13
J gene: TRBJ2-1
V gene: TRBV13

CDR3 protein: CASSLTGLNTEAFF
CDR3 length: 14
J gene: TRBJ1-1
V gene: TRBV6-6

CDR3 protein: CASSRDTSNWNIQYF
CDR3 length: 15
J gene: TRBJ2-4
V gene: TRBV27

CDR3 protein: CASSWAAGGLYNEQFF
CDR3 length: 16
J gene: TRBJ2-1
V gene: TRBV11-2

CDR3 protein: CASGEGTAHNEQFF
CDR3 length: 14
J gene: TRBJ2-1
V gene: TRBV12-5